A selection of T cell receptor beta chains follows, all from one sample in a study of T-cell reconstitution after alpha-beta-depleted transplantation in children. One entry per CDR3 protein, called by TCRdb with MiXCR from the PCR reads. The sample lists more than 500,000 distinct CDR3 sequences, 11% occurring once. The starting material was PBMCs, mostly from graft donor cells, obtained 180 days after TCRalphabeta/CD19-depleted stem cell transplant. All receptors come from a female patient aged 2 to 10 who had a stem cell transplant for aplastic anemia, so the T cells may come from the graft donor. Both conserved end residues are part of each CDR3. The D gene is left open where the match is weak. Expanded clones get a size class; other rows say once, few or many, or leave the size out.

. few TRBJ1-6 TRBV11-2 CASSPRQKDSPLHF TGTGCCAGCAGCCCGCGGCAAAAAGATTCACCCCTCCACTTT
TRBD1 few TRBJ2-7 TRBV20-1 CSATTPQGYEQYF TGCAGTGCCACAACGCCACAGGGGTACGAGCAGTACTTC
TRBD2 . TRBJ2-5 TRBV7-2 CASSPQAGGPETQYF TGTGCCAGCAGCCCCCAAGCGGGAGGGCCGGAGACCCAGTACTTC
TRBD2 . TRBJ2-3 TRBV9 CASSVIPLSGTNTDTQYF TGTGCCAGCAGCGTAATCCCCCTAAGCGGGACGAACACAGATACGCAGTATTTT
TRBD1 few TRBJ1-1 TRBV19 CASRDRGPPSNTEAFF TGTGCCAGTCGAGACAGGGGGCCCCCCTCGAACACTGAAGCTTTCTTT
TRBD1 . TRBJ1-6 TRBV27 CASSPRDRGAPLHF TGTGCCAGCAGTCCCCGGGACAGGGGTGCACCCCTCCACTTT
. few TRBJ2-7 TRBV9 CASSVRPVLAGGGARLGAQYF TGTGCCAGCAGCGTACGCCCAGTATTGGCCGGGGGCGGGGCAAGACTCGGGGCGCAGTACTTC
. few TRBJ2-7 TRBV15 CATSLDLAGSSYEQYF TGTGCCACCAGCCTCGACCTGGCGGGGAGCTCCTACGAGCAGTACTTC
. . TRBJ2-3 TRBV5-1 CASSLGGRQTGTDTQYF TGCGCCAGCAGCTTGGGAGGCAGACAGACAGGAACAGATACGCAGTATTTT
TRBD1 few TRBJ1-2 TRBV27 CASSYRGSYGYTF TGTGCCAGCAGTTACAGGGGGTCCTATGGCTACACCTTC
TRBD2 . TRBJ2-3 TRBV29-1 CSVRTPSGRPDTQYF TGCAGCGTTCGTACACCTAGCGGGAGGCCAGATACGCAGTATTTT
. . TRBJ1-6 TRBV4-3 CASSQDREYRAPLHF TGCGCCAGCAGCCAAGATCGGGAATACAGGGCACCCCTCCACTTT
. few TRBJ1-5 TRBV28 CASSSPSTAQPQHF TGTGCCAGCAGCTCACCCTCTACAGCTCAGCCCCAGCATTTT
. few TRBJ1-5 TRBV21-1 CAEGETPGQPQHF TGTGCCGAAGGGGAGACCCCGGGACAGCCCCAGCATTTT
. . TRBJ2-7 TRBV20-1 CSASPGLKNYEQYF TGCAGTGCTAGTCCCGGACTCAAGAACTACGAGCAGTACTTC
TRBD2 few TRBJ2-2 TRBV2 CASRSGLAANTGELFF TGTGCCAGCAGATCGGGACTAGCGGCAAACACCGGGGAGCTGTTTTTT
TRBD2 . TRBJ2-1 TRBV5-5 CASSSGTSSSYNEQFF TGTGCCAGCAGCTCCGGGACTAGTAGTTCCTACAATGAGCAGTTCTTC
. . TRBJ1-5 TRBV19 CASTLRSLRQALPNQPQHF TGTGCCAGTACCCTAAGGTCTCTTCGACAGGCATTACCAAATCAGCCCCAGCATTTT
. few TRBJ2-5 TRBV21-1 CASSKETDRETQYF TGTGCCAGCAGCAAAGAGACGGATCGAGAGACCCAGTACTTC
TRBD1 few TRBJ1-2 TRBV20-1 CSARVDRRNYGYTF TGCAGTGCTAGAGTGGACAGGAGAAACTATGGCTACACCTTC
TRBD2 many TRBJ2-3 TRBV7-2 CASRLFSGSFTDTQYF TGTGCCAGCAGATTATTTAGCGGGAGTTTCACAGATACGCAGTATTTT
. few TRBJ1-1 TRBV10-3 CAISDPRAFVKAFF TGTGCCATCAGTGACCCACGCGCTTTTGTGAAAGCTTTCTTT
. few TRBJ2-3 TRBV3-1 CASSQLANPSTDTQYF TGTGCCAGCAGCCAACTAGCGAACCCTAGCACAGATACGCAGTATTTT
. few TRBJ2-5 TRBV10-3 CAISELGETQYF TGTGCCATCAGTGAGCTAGGAGAGACCCAGTACTTC
TRBD2 . TRBJ2-2 TRBV7-2 CASSPGGMGTGELFF TGTGCCAGCAGCCCCGGGGGGATGGGCACCGGGGAGCTGTTTTTT
. few TRBJ2-3 TRBV28 CASRADTQYF TGTGCCAGCAGAGCAGATACGCAGTATTTT
. . TRBJ2-2 TRBV29-1 CSVGGFYTGELFF TGCAGCGTTGGGGGGTTTTACACCGGGGAGCTGTTTTTT
. many TRBJ1-2 TRBV7-2 CASSLAGGGANYGYTF TGTGCCAGCAGCTTAGCGGGTGGGGGTGCCAACTATGGCTACACCTTC